These 31 T cell receptor beta chains came from one sample sequenced in a study of T cell responses to AZD1222 COVID-19 vaccine. TCRdb's table, derived via immunoSEQ multiplex PCR, lists solely in-frame clones and lacks some. Of more than 95,000 clones in the sample, 88% are singletons; the top ten hold more than 5.5%. The sample in question was peripheral blood, obtained on day 0 of AZD1222 vaccination. The receptors were gathered from an adult in good health.

V is TRBV7-8 and J is TRBJ1-1; 7 positions match TRBD1. The CDR3 length is 15 residues. Per the germline V gene, CDR1 is SGHVS and CDR2 is FQNEAQ. Trimming removed 1 base from V and 5 bases from J; junction bases left unmatched: 7. The CDR3 spells CASSLGGQGETEAFF. In DNA form, the CDR3 reads TGTGCCAGCAGCTTAGGGGGCCAGGGGGAGACTGAAGCTTTCTTT.

The chain recombines TRBV11-3 with TRBJ1-2; 10 bases fit TRBD1. Germline V gives CDR1 SGHNT, CDR2 YENEEA. V lost 5 bases, J lost 4 bases, and 4 bases stayed unmatched. CDR3 length: 14 residues. The DNA for the CDR3 is TGTGCCAGCAGCCCCGGACAGGGGGGCTATGGCTACACCTTC. Translating gives CASSPGQGGYGYTF. Looking up the rest from reference TRBV11-3 and TRBJ1-2 gives the full variable domain: EAGVVQSPRYKIIEKKQPVAFWCNPISGHNTLYWYLQNLGQGPELLIRYENEEAVDDSQLPKDRFSAERLKGVDSTLKIQPAELGDSAVYLCASSPGQGGYGYTFGSGTRLTVV.

The rearrangement joins TRBV6-5 to TRBJ1-1, with D possibly being TRBD1 (5 bases). The germline gives CDR1 MNHEY, CDR2 SVGAGI. Trimming shortened V by 2 bases and J by 5 bases, and 9 bases separated the two germline ends. This CDR3 contains 13 residues. As DNA, the CDR3 is TGTGCCAGCAGTTACGGCGGGGGAACTGAAGCTTTCTTT. This translates into CASSYGGGTEAFF.

This clone was seen a few times. This chain connects TRBV15 to TRBJ1-2; a possible D gene is TRBD1 (5 bases). Germline CDR1 LNHNV, CDR2 YYDKDF (reference sequence). This CDR3 region has 14 residues. V was clipped by 4 bases and J by 3 bases, with 12 bases between them. CDR3 amino acids: CATSNGGSYYGYTF. Here the CDR3 DNA reads TGTGCCACCAGCAATGGGGGATCCTACTATGGCTACACCTTC. Looking up the rest from reference TRBV15 and TRBJ1-2 gives the full variable domain: DAMVIQNPRYQVTQFGKPVTLSCSQTLNHNVMYWYQQKSSQAPKLLFHYYDKDFNNEADTPDNFQSRRPNTSFCFLDIRSPGLGDTAMYLCATSNGGSYYGYTFGSGTRLTVV.

The table lists this clone with a count of one. The chain joins TRBV5-1 to TRBJ1-5; D is possibly TRBD1 (5 bases). The CDR3 spans 14 residues. In germline, CDR1 is SGHRS, CDR2 YFSETQ. Trimming removed 0 bases from V and 7 bases from J, with 11 bases in between. CDR3 residues: CASSLEAGTQPQHF. The CDR3 DNA reads as TGCGCCAGCAGCTTGGAGGCAGGGACCCAGCCCCAGCATTTT.

In its sample, this clone was seen a few times. The chain has TRBV6-1 and TRBJ1-6; D is perhaps TRBD1 (6 bases). This CDR3 region has 14 residues. V lost 1 base and J lost 10, with 11 bases in between. The germline CDR1 and CDR2 sequences are MNHNS and SASEGT. CDR3 in DNA: TGTGCCAGCAGTGAAGAGGCCAGGGGATCACCCCTCCACTTT. It translates to CASSEEARGSPLHF.

The chain uses TRBV21-1 and TRBJ2-1; the table gives TRBD2 as D, unverified against the DNA. TRBV21-1 is deemed a pseudogene. The CDR3 is 16 residues long. CDR3 sequence reads: CASSQGASGRAGEQFF. The CDR3 coding sequence is TGTGCCAGCAGCCAGGGAGCTAGCGGGAGGGCCGGTGAGCAGTTCTTC.

The CDR3 reads CASSLQGYEQYF. CDR3 nucleotides: TGTGCCAGCAGCTTACAGGGCTACGAGCAGTACTTC. This sequence joins TRBV11-2 and TRBJ2-7, with D possibly matching TRBD1 (5 bases). This CDR3 region has 12 residues. The V end lost 2 bases, the J end lost 3 bases, and 5 bases lay between the germline ends. Germline assignment: CDR1 SGHAT and CDR2 FQNNGV.

This clone was found once. The V and J genes are TRBV30 and TRBJ1-5; D is unclear. V dropped 0 bases and J dropped 5 bases, with 8 bases sitting between them. Per the germline V gene, CDR1 is GTSNPN and CDR2 is SVGIG (reference sequence). The CDR3 runs to 13 residues. Here the CDR3 reads CAWSVQRYQPQHF. The CDR3 DNA reads as TGTGCCTGGAGTGTACAGAGATATCAGCCCCAGCATTTT.

Of note for this clone: Other nucleotide sequences from this sample produce the same CDR3. The chain combines TRBV20-1 with TRBJ2-1; unclear D gene. The CDR3 consists of 11 residues. Germline assignment: CDR1 DFQATT and CDR2 SNEGSKA (reference sequence). V dropped 3 bases and J dropped 1 base, with 1 base sitting between them. As DNA, the CDR3 is TGCAGTGCTAGGTCCTACAATGAGCAGTTCTTC. Protein sequence: CSARSYNEQFF.

This rearrangement joins TRBV11-2 to TRBJ2-1; 7 nucleotides align to TRBD1. The germline CDR1 and CDR2 sequences are SGHAT and FQNNGV. Trimming took 3 bases from V and 2 from J; bases not matched to a gene: 4. The CDR3 spans 15 residues. CDR3 DNA: TGTGCCAGCAGCTTTCGGACAGGTACCTACAATGAGCAGTTCTTC. Amino acid sequence: CASSFRTGTYNEQFF.

This chain connects TRBV10-3 to TRBJ1-1, with 8 bases fitting TRBD1. This CDR3 is built from 14 residues. With V trimmed by 5 bases and J by 3 bases, 5 bases remained unmatched. Germline lookup yields CDR1 ENHRY and CDR2 SYGVKD. CDR3 protein: CAISLSDRDTEAFF. The CDR3 DNA follows: TGTGCCATCAGTTTGTCGGACAGGGACACTGAAGCTTTCTTT.

This chain connects TRBV30 to TRBJ2-5; D gene ambiguous. Germline V lookup: CDR1 GTSNPN, CDR2 SVGIG (reference sequence). V was trimmed by 0 bases and J by 1 base, leaving 6 bases between them. CDR3 length: 13 amino acids. The CDR3 loop reads CAWSVQSQETQYF. CDR3 sequence (DNA): TGTGCCTGGAGTGTACAGTCCCAAGAGACCCAGTACTTC.

This clone was observed a few times. This chain's CDR3 is CASSYPGLAGRGQFF. The CDR3 DNA sequence: TGTGCCAGCAGCTATCCGGGACTAGCGGGGAGGGGGCAGTTCTTC. J is TRBJ2-1 and V is TRBV5-4; 13 bases fit TRBD2. Germline V gene sequence: CDR1 SGHNT, CDR2 YYREEE (reference sequence). The V segment lost 3 bases and the J segment 12 bases; nucleotides outside the gene matches: 9. There are 15 residues in the CDR3.

The V and J genes are TRBV7-2 and TRBJ2-1; D may match TRBD1 or TRBD2 (5 bases each). The CDR3 is made up of 17 amino acids. Germline loops: CDR1 SGHTA, CDR2 FQGNSA. V lost 3 bases, J lost 1 base, and 16 bases lay in between. CDR3 protein: CASSFPGTGRSYNEQFF. CDR3 sequence (DNA): TGTGCCAGCAGCTTCCCCGGGACGGGGAGATCCTACAATGAGCAGTTCTTC.

The chain is built from TRBV19 and TRBJ1-5; TRBD1 matches 7 bases. Trimming at V came to 3 bases and at J to 6 bases, leaving 8 bases not matched to a gene. The CDR3 length is 15 residues. The germline CDR1 and CDR2 sequences are LNHDA and SQIVND (reference sequence). The DNA for the CDR3 is TGTGCCAGTAGTATTGAAGGGGGCTTACTTCAGCCCCAGCATTTT. Translation gives CASSIEGGLLQPQHF.

This clone has a single count. This chain links TRBV27 with TRBJ1-4, with D uncertain. This CDR3 has 13 residues. Germline loops: CDR1 MNHEY, CDR2 SMNVEV (reference sequence). Deletions cut 2 bases from V and 8 bases from J, with 9 bases between. CDR3 DNA sequence: TGTGCCAGCAGTTTAGTGGGAGGGGAAAAACTGTTTTTT. It encodes CASSLVGGEKLFF.

This sequence joins TRBV30 and TRBJ1-5; possibly TRBD1 for D (6 bases). The germline V and J ends were trimmed by 1 base and 4 bases, with 8 bases remaining between them. CDR3 length: 13 amino acids. Germline V gene lookup returns CDR1 GTSNPN and CDR2 SVGIG (reference sequence). CDR3 region: CAWSAQGNQPQHF. The CDR3 nucleotides are TGTGCCTGGAGTGCCCAGGGGAATCAGCCCCAGCATTTT.

DNA for the CDR3: TGTGCCAGCAGATTAGCGGGAGCCAAAGATACGCAGTATTTT. Translated: CASRLAGAKDTQYF. This chain connects TRBV6-5 to TRBJ2-3; 9 nucleotides line up with TRBD2. The germline V gene encodes CDR1 MNHEY and CDR2 SVGAGI. CDR3 length equals 14 residues. Unmatched junction bases numbered 6, after V lost 6 bases and J lost 5 bases.

This clone was counted a few times. The CDR3 nucleotides are TGTGCCAGCATCCCCGGGGTCCCGAGCTACGAGCAGTACTTC. Translating it yields CASIPGVPSYEQYF. V usage is TRBV28 and J usage is TRBJ2-7; perhaps TRBD2 as D (5 bases). CDR3 length: 14 residues. The ends were cut back, 7 bases at V and 3 bases at J, with 16 bases in the middle. Germline V gives CDR1 MDHEN, CDR2 SYDVKM.

The chain recombines TRBV11-3 with TRBJ1-2, with 11 bases matching TRBD1. After removal of 4 bases from V and 10 bases from J, the junction contained 11 bases not matched to a gene. CDR3 length: 15 residues. Looked up from germline, CDR1 is SGHNT and CDR2 is YENEEA. The CDR3: CASSSPDRGHVDYTF. The CDR3 DNA is TGTGCCAGCAGCTCGCCGGACAGGGGGCACGTGGACTACACCTTC.

The V and J genes are TRBV7-2 and TRBJ1-1; perhaps TRBD1 as D (5 bases). Per the germline V gene, CDR1 is SGHTA and CDR2 is FQGNSA. Trimming took 7 bases from V and 3 from J, leaving 15 bases between them. This CDR3 has 14 amino acids. CDR3 loop: CASTQQWGDTEAFF. As DNA, the CDR3 is TGTGCCAGCACCCAGCAGTGGGGGGACACTGAAGCTTTCTTT.

This clone was counted once. The chain employs TRBV28 and TRBJ1-5; D unresolved. V gave up 2 bases and J gave up 1 base, with 9 bases separating them. This CDR3 has 15 amino acids. Germline V gene lookup returns CDR1 MDHEN and CDR2 SYDVKM. The CDR3 spells CASSLGYPSNQPQHF. CDR3 nucleotide sequence: TGTGCCAGCAGTTTAGGATACCCAAGCAATCAGCCCCAGCATTTT.

The gene calls are TRBV3-1 (or the pseudogene TRBV3-2) and TRBJ2-7, with D uncertain. The CDR3 sequence is 15 residues long. V was pared by 1 base and J by 4 bases, with 14 bases between. Germline assignment: CDR1 LGHDT and CDR2 YNNKEL (reference sequence). The CDR3 loop is CASSQGWGYRYEQYF. CDR3 nucleotides: TGTGCCAGCAGCCAAGGTTGGGGATATAGGTACGAGCAGTACTTC.

The V gene is TRBV4-1, the J gene TRBJ2-2; TRBD1 matches at 9 bases. The germline V gene has CDR1 MGHRA and CDR2 YSYEKL. The CDR3 has 15 amino acids. V lost 0 bases and J lost 8; bases outside the gene matches: 4. This CDR3 is CASSQDRQGVGELFF. CDR3 bases: TGCGCCAGCAGCCAAGATAGACAGGGGGTTGGGGAGCTGTTTTTT.

The chain is built from TRBV11-2 and TRBJ2-5, with TRBD2 matching 8 bases. Unmatched junction bases numbered 7, after V lost 5 bases and J lost 5 bases. Germline lookup yields CDR1 SGHAT and CDR2 FQNNGV. This CDR3 contains 14 residues. CDR3 region: CASSPGLERETQYF. In DNA, the CDR3 is TGTGCCAGCAGCCCGGGACTAGAGAGGGAGACCCAGTACTTC.

This clone was counted between two and nine times. This chain joins TRBV6-5 and TRBJ1-6; TRBD1 aligns across 10 bases. V lost 6 bases and J lost 7; bases outside the gene matches: 3. The CDR3 length is 14 residues. The V gene's germline CDR1 is MNHEY and CDR2 SVGAGI. The CDR3 bases are TGTGCCAGCAGCAGGGACAGGGGAAATTCACCCCTCCACTTT. This codes for CASSRDRGNSPLHF.

The chain carries TRBV10-3 and TRBJ1-2; no clear D gene. V was pared by 3 bases and J by 3 bases, with 5 bases between. Germline V gene data show CDR1 as ENHRY and CDR2 as SYGVKD. This CDR3 spans 12 amino acids. This chain's CDR3 is CAISEVDYGYTF. The CDR3 bases are TGTGCCATCAGTGAAGTGGACTATGGCTACACCTTC.

The rearrangement links TRBV18 to TRBJ2-2; D may be TRBD2 (7 bases). The V gene's germline CDR1 is KGHSH and CDR2 LQKENI. Trimming shortened V by 3 bases and J by 7 bases, and 12 bases separated the two germline ends. The CDR3 is 14 amino acids. CDR3 region: CASSPGGDNGELFF. The CDR3 DNA reads as TGTGCCAGCTCACCGGGAGGGGACAACGGGGAGCTGTTTTTT.

This clone was counted once. The chain recombines TRBV6-6 with TRBJ1-1, with 8 bases fitting TRBD1. This CDR3 region has 15 residues. The germline CDR1 and CDR2 sequences are MNHNY and SVGAGI (reference sequence). V was clipped by 6 bases and J by 3 bases; unmatched bases: 9. CDR3 in amino acids: CASSMRTGSDTEAFF. In DNA form, the CDR3 reads TGTGCCAGCAGCATGAGGACAGGGTCAGACACTGAAGCTTTCTTT.

The chain couples TRBV2 to TRBJ1-6; D remains ambiguous. The CDR3 is 11 amino acids. Germline loops: CDR1 SNHLY, CDR2 FYNNEI. The ends were cut back, 8 bases at V and 10 bases at J, with 9 bases in the middle. CDR3 in amino acids: CASRVRSPLHF. The CDR3, as DNA: TGTGCCAGCCGGGTAAGGTCACCCCTCCACTTT. Supplemented by reference TRBV2 and TRBJ1-6, the full variable domain reads EPEVTQTPSHQVTQMGQEVILRCVPISNHLYFYWYRQILGQKVEFLVSFYNNEISEKSEIFDDQFSVERPDGSNFTLKIRSTKLEDSAMYFCASRVRSPLHFGNGTRLTVT.